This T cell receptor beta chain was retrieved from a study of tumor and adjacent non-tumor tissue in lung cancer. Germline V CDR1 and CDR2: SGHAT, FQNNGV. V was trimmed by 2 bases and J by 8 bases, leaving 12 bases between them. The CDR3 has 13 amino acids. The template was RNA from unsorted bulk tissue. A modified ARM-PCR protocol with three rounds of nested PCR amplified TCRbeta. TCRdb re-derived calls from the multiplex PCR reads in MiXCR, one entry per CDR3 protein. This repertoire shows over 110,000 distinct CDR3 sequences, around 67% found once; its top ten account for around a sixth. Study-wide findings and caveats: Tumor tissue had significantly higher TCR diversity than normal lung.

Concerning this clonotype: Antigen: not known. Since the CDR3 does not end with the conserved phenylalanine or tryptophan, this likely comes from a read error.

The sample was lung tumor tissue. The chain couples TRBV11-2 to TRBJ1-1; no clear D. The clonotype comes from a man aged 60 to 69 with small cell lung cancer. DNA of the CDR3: TGTGCCAGCAGCTTATTACGTCTCGGAGAAGCTTTCTCT. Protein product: CASSLLRLGEAFS.